These T cell receptor beta chains were read from a single sample in a study of cytomegalovirus exposure and HLA in healthy donors. TCRdb's table, derived via immunoSEQ multiplex PCR, lists solely in-frame clones and lacks some. Altogether around 100,000 clones are present, around 61% being singletons, with the ten largest covering roughly 2.2%. The sequencing input was PBMCs. Receptors were obtained from a woman between 25 and 40 years old in good health and CMV-seronegative. Both conserved end residues are part of each CDR3. The D gene is left open where the match is weak. Expanded clones are given a class, and other clones once, few, many or no size at all.

clone size: .
V gene: TRBV7-9
D gene: TRBD2
J gene: TRBJ2-1
CDR3 length: 15
CDR3 protein: CASSDLAGGFNEQFF
CDR3 DNA: TGTGCCAGCAGCGACCTAGCGGGAGGGTTCAATGAGCAGTTCTTC

clone size: .
V gene: TRBV7-2
D gene: .
J gene: TRBJ2-5
CDR3 length: 13
CDR3 protein: CASSFGGVETQYF
CDR3 DNA: TGTGCCAGCAGCTTCGGCGGTGTGGAGACCCAGTACTTC

clone size: few
V gene: TRBV7-9
D gene: .
J gene: TRBJ1-2
CDR3 length: 15
CDR3 protein: CASNLLGLANYGYTF
CDR3 DNA: TGTGCCAGCAACCTGCTGGGCTTAGCTAACTATGGCTACACCTTC

clone size: .
V gene: TRBV5-1
D gene: .
J gene: TRBJ2-3
CDR3 length: 15
CDR3 protein: CASSLGPTGSDTQYF
CDR3 DNA: TGCGCCAGCAGCTTGGGGCCCACAGGTTCAGATACGCAGTATTTT

clone size: .
V gene: TRBV5-1
D gene: TRBD2
J gene: TRBJ2-2
CDR3 length: 17
CDR3 protein: CASSFRVEREMSGELFF
CDR3 DNA: TGCGCCAGCAGCTTCAGGGTTGAGCGGGAGATGTCGGGGGAGCTGTTTTTT

clone size: few
V gene: TRBV11-2
D gene: .
J gene: TRBJ2-1
CDR3 length: 15
CDR3 protein: CASSSGSTQISEQFF
CDR3 DNA: TGTGCCAGCAGTTCCGGGTCTACCCAAATCAGCGAGCAGTTCTTC

clone size: .
V gene: TRBV6-6
D gene: TRBD1
J gene: TRBJ1-2
CDR3 length: 15
CDR3 protein: CASRDRVWANYGYTF
CDR3 DNA: TGTGCCAGCAGGGACAGGGTTTGGGCTAACTATGGCTACACCTTC

clone size: .
V gene: TRBV13
D gene: .
J gene: TRBJ2-7
CDR3 length: 15
CDR3 protein: CASNFLKRFTYEQYF
CDR3 DNA: TGTGCCAGCAACTTTTTAAAGAGGTTCACCTACGAGCAGTACTTC

clone size: .
V gene: TRBV13
D gene: TRBD2
J gene: TRBJ2-1
CDR3 length: 14
CDR3 protein: CASSLAGGYNEQFF
CDR3 DNA: TGTGCCAGCAGCTTAGCGGGAGGCTACAATGAGCAGTTCTTC

clone size: few
V gene: TRBV6-1
D gene: TRBD1
J gene: TRBJ2-7
CDR3 length: 14
CDR3 protein: CASSLGQGAYEQYF
CDR3 DNA: TGTGCCAGCAGTCTTGGACAGGGGGCCTACGAGCAGTACTTC

clone size: .
V gene: TRBV9
D gene: .
J gene: TRBJ2-5
CDR3 length: 16
CDR3 protein: CASSNQASGLGETQYF
CDR3 DNA: TGTGCCAGCAGCAATCAAGCCTCAGGGTTGGGAGAGACCCAGTACTTC

clone size: .
V gene: TRBV4-1
D gene: TRBD1
J gene: TRBJ1-2
CDR3 length: 14
CDR3 protein: CASSQPGQGGGYTF
CDR3 DNA: TGCGCCAGCAGCCAGCCTGGACAGGGCGGTGGCTACACCTTC

clone size: few
V gene: TRBV6-5
D gene: .
J gene: TRBJ1-1
CDR3 length: 13
CDR3 protein: CATRQEIGIEAFF
CDR3 DNA: TGTGCCACCCGACAGGAGATTGGGATTGAAGCTTTCTTT

clone size: few
V gene: TRBV4-1
D gene: TRBD2
J gene: TRBJ2-1
CDR3 length: 15
CDR3 protein: CASSQTSAGSNEQFF
CDR3 DNA: TGCGCCAGCAGCCAGACTAGCGCCGGGTCCAATGAGCAGTTCTTC

clone size: .
V gene: TRBV7-3
D gene: .
J gene: TRBJ1-1
CDR3 length: 13
CDR3 protein: CASSPDRRTEAFF
CDR3 DNA: TGTGCCAGCAGCCCCGACAGGAGAACTGAAGCTTTCTTT

clone size: few
V gene: TRBV10-3
D gene: TRBD1
J gene: TRBJ2-5
CDR3 length: 13
CDR3 protein: CAIRGQGGETQYF
CDR3 DNA: TGTGCCATCAGGGGACAGGGCGGAGAGACCCAGTACTTC

clone size: once
V gene: TRBV2
D gene: .
J gene: TRBJ2-1
CDR3 length: 15
CDR3 protein: CASFPSPSSYNEQFF
CDR3 DNA: TGTGCCAGCTTTCCCTCCCCTAGCTCCTACAATGAGCAGTTCTTC

clone size: .
V gene: TRBV18
D gene: TRBD1
J gene: TRBJ1-5
CDR3 length: 15
CDR3 protein: CASSRATGVHQPQHF
CDR3 DNA: TGTGCCAGCTCACGTGCTACAGGGGTACATCAGCCCCAGCATTTT

clone size: .
V gene: TRBV27
D gene: .
J gene: TRBJ2-7
CDR3 length: 16
CDR3 protein: CASSYSAGESSYEQYF
CDR3 DNA: TGTGCCAGCAGCTACTCTGCCGGGGAAAGCTCCTACGAGCAGTACTTC

clone size: .
V gene: TRBV7-6
D gene: .
J gene: TRBJ2-7
CDR3 length: 15
CDR3 protein: CASSPGMIVGYEQYF
CDR3 DNA: TGTGCCAGCAGCCCCGGGATGATTGTTGGCTACGAGCAGTACTTC

clone size: .
V gene: TRBV7-2
D gene: TRBD2
J gene: TRBJ2-7
CDR3 length: 13
CDR3 protein: CASSLELAGEQYF
CDR3 DNA: TGTGCCAGCAGCTTAGAGCTAGCGGGTGAGCAGTACTTC

clone size: few
V gene: TRBV6-5
D gene: .
J gene: TRBJ2-7
CDR3 length: 14
CDR3 protein: CASNRDRSGYEQYF
CDR3 DNA: TGTGCCAGCAACAGAGATAGGTCAGGCTACGAGCAGTACTTC

clone size: few
V gene: TRBV5-1
D gene: .
J gene: TRBJ2-6
CDR3 length: 17
CDR3 protein: CASTSGTASSGANVLTF
CDR3 DNA: TGCGCCAGCACCTCCGGGACTGCTAGCTCTGGGGCCAACGTCCTGACTTTC

clone size: .
V gene: TRBV5-1
D gene: .
J gene: TRBJ2-7
CDR3 length: 14
CDR3 protein: CASSSGTLNYEQYF
CDR3 DNA: TGCGCCAGCAGCTCCGGGACACTGAACTACGAGCAGTACTTC

clone size: .
V gene: TRBV28
D gene: .
J gene: TRBJ1-6
CDR3 length: 17
CDR3 protein: CASSLLGTRSYNSPLHF
CDR3 DNA: TGTGCCAGCAGTTTATTAGGGACACGCTCCTATAATTCACCCCTCCACTTT

clone size: .
V gene: TRBV27
D gene: .
J gene: TRBJ1-2
CDR3 length: 14
CDR3 protein: CASSLTGNAFGYTF
CDR3 DNA: TGTGCCAGCAGTTTAACCGGGAATGCTTTTGGCTACACCTTC

clone size: .
V gene: TRBV4-1
D gene: .
J gene: TRBJ2-7
CDR3 length: 13
CDR3 protein: CASSQTEIYEQYF
CDR3 DNA: TGCGCCAGCAGCCAAACAGAGATCTACGAGCAGTACTTC

clone size: .
V gene: TRBV11-2
D gene: .
J gene: TRBJ2-7
CDR3 length: 16
CDR3 protein: CASSLDLFFLPSEQYF
CDR3 DNA: TGTGCCAGCAGCTTAGATCTGTTTTTTCTACCCTCCGAGCAGTACTTC

clone size: .
V gene: TRBV6-1
D gene: .
J gene: TRBJ2-3
CDR3 length: 16
CDR3 protein: CASSEATRVFADTQYF
CDR3 DNA: TGTGCCAGCAGTGAAGCGACTAGGGTGTTCGCAGATACGCAGTATTTT

clone size: .
V gene: TRBV28
D gene: .
J gene: TRBJ2-7
CDR3 length: 14
CDR3 protein: CASSLRGMVYEQYF
CDR3 DNA: TGTGCCAGCAGTTTAAGGGGGATGGTCTACGAGCAGTACTTC

clone size: .
V gene: TRBV11-2
D gene: .
J gene: TRBJ2-5
CDR3 length: 13
CDR3 protein: CASSFYFQETQYF
CDR3 DNA: TGTGCCAGCAGCTTTTACTTCCAAGAGACCCAGTACTTC

clone size: once
V gene: TRBV28
D gene: TRBD2
J gene: TRBJ2-6
CDR3 length: 17
CDR3 protein: CASSLSAGGSGANVLTF
CDR3 DNA: TGTGCCAGCAGTTTATCCGCGGGGGGCTCTGGGGCCAACGTCCTGACTTTC

clone size: .
V gene: TRBV4-1
D gene: .
J gene: TRBJ2-3
CDR3 length: 16
CDR3 protein: CASSQDPRGSTDTQYF
CDR3 DNA: TGCGCCAGCAGCCAAGATCCCAGAGGGAGCACAGATACGCAGTATTTT

clone size: .
V gene: TRBV7-2
D gene: TRBD2
J gene: TRBJ2-7
CDR3 length: 14
CDR3 protein: CASIKGSGGYEQYF
CDR3 DNA: TGTGCCAGCATAAAAGGTAGCGGGGGTTACGAGCAGTACTTC

clone size: .
V gene: TRBV7-6
D gene: .
J gene: TRBJ2-5
CDR3 length: 16
CDR3 protein: CASSPHITGTQETQYF
CDR3 DNA: TGTGCCAGCAGCCCACATATTACCGGGACTCAAGAGACCCAGTACTTC

clone size: .
V gene: TRBV28
D gene: TRBD2
J gene: TRBJ2-7
CDR3 length: 15
CDR3 protein: CASTRLAGESYEQYF
CDR3 DNA: TGTGCCAGCACCCGACTAGCGGGAGAATCTTACGAGCAGTACTTC

clone size: few
V gene: TRBV5-1
D gene: .
J gene: TRBJ2-5
CDR3 length: 15
CDR3 protein: CASSLVAVAVETQYF
CDR3 DNA: TGCGCCAGCAGCTTGGTTGCAGTGGCAGTAGAGACCCAGTACTTC

clone size: .
V gene: TRBV28
D gene: .
J gene: TRBJ2-3
CDR3 length: 15
CDR3 protein: CASSSSSGATDTQYF
CDR3 DNA: TGTGCCAGCAGTTCCTCCAGCGGAGCCACAGATACGCAGTATTTT

clone size: .
V gene: TRBV5-4
D gene: .
J gene: TRBJ1-3
CDR3 length: 14
CDR3 protein: CASRKAGGGNTIYF
CDR3 DNA: TGTGCCAGCAGAAAAGCGGGGGGAGGAAACACCATATATTTT

clone size: .
V gene: TRBV9
D gene: TRBD2
J gene: TRBJ2-3
CDR3 length: 17
CDR3 protein: CASSPQGLAGDVDTQYF
CDR3 DNA: TGTGCCAGCAGCCCCCAAGGACTAGCGGGAGATGTAGATACGCAGTATTTT